Detailed here is one T cell receptor beta chain. The germline V gene encodes CDR1 LNHDA and CDR2 SQIVND (reference sequence). This CDR3 spans 15 amino acids. After removal of 3 bases from V and 5 bases from J, the junction contained 6 bases not matched to a gene. Sequencing used immunoSEQ multiplex PCR; TCRdb keeps in-frame clones, though not all of them. The sample shows about 110,000 clones, 85% to 95% of them seen only once. The entry originates in a study of T cell changes during pregnancy in multiple sclerosis. The sequence derives from a female donor in good health, enrolled as a control in a pregnancy study. The source material was peripheral blood, sampled in the third trimester of pregnancy. J is TRBJ2-5 and V is TRBV19, with TRBD2 matching 10 bases. The CDR3: CASSMQRGGRETQYF. Written as DNA, the CDR3 is TGTGCCAGTAGTATGCAGCGGGGGGGCCGGGAGACCCAGTACTTC. Based on the CDR3 plus reference TRBV19 and TRBJ2-5, the full variable domain is DGGITQSPKYLFRKEGQNVTLSCEQNLNHDAMYWYRQDPGQGLRLIYYSQIVNDFQKGDIAEGYSVSREKKESFPLTVTSAQKNPTAFYLCASSMQRGGRETQYFGPGTRLLVL.